The clone carrying this T cell receptor beta chain was picked up many times. Its antigen is unknown. This specimen comes from a study of T cells in Graves' hyperthyroidism and ophthalmopathy. Study-level results: Appearing also in blood were most of the thyroid clonotypes expanded above 0.001.

Researchers barred patients who had uncontrolled infection, other autoimmune disease, pregnancy or lactation. Diagnoses were made from clinical symptoms, serum measures (thyroxine and TRAb), thyroid ultrasound and orbital computed tomography. Out of over 9 ml of fresh peripheral blood came the PBMCs. CDR3 size: 13 residues. V lost 5 bases and J lost 10; bases outside the gene matches: 7. Per germline, CDR1 SGHVS and CDR2 FQNEAQ. It was RNA transcripts that yielded the amplified TCR beta CDR3 regions. The HTBI primer set drove a first-round RT-PCR of the TCR CDR3. One entry per CDR3 protein results from TCRdb running MiXCR on the multiplex PCR reads. The sample has about 640,000 distinct CDR3 sequences; 20% to 25% are singletons.

The receptor's source is a young man with Graves' ophthalmopathy. V and J are TRBV7-8 and TRBJ2-1; 8 nucleotides agree with TRBD2. The specimen was blood. The CDR3 DNA reads as TGTGCCAGCAGCCCGGGGGGGAGCGGGGAGCAGTTCTTC. It is translated as CASSPGGSGEQFF.